What follows are 24 T cell receptor beta chains derived from one specimen sequenced in a study of blood T cell repertoires in COVID-19. Clones were sequenced by immunoSEQ multiplex PCR, and TCRdb holds only the in-frame ones, with some missing. The sample lists around 260,000 clones; 88% were seen once. Sequenced input: peripheral blood. The receptors here all came from a woman in her 70s with COVID-19, enrolled during active disease.

This sequence joins TRBV7-2 and TRBJ2-5, with 8 bases identical to TRBD2. The V segment lost 1 base and the J segment 5 bases; nucleotides outside the gene matches: 12. Germline V lookup: CDR1 SGHTA, CDR2 FQGNSA. The length of the CDR3 is 17 residues. The CDR3 reads CASSLVRGGVGRETQYF. CDR3 nucleotides: TGTGCCAGCAGCTTAGTACGGGGGGGTGTTGGACGGGAGACCCAGTACTTC.

As for this clone: Other DNA sequences within the sample encode an identical CDR3. The chain links TRBV19 to TRBJ2-3; 7 bases align to TRBD2. The CDR3 contains 14 residues. Germline loops: CDR1 LNHDA, CDR2 SQIVND (reference sequence). Losses at the gene ends were 3 bases for V and 0 bases for J; bases not matched to a gene: 0. DNA of the CDR3: TGTGCCAGTAGTATTAGCGGGAGCACAGATACGCAGTATTTT. Protein: CASSISGSTDTQYF.

This chain links TRBV4-3 with TRBJ2-4; tentative D call: TRBD2 (6 bases). Trimming stripped 4 bases from V and 0 bases from J, with 7 bases between. CDR1 LGHNA and CDR2 YSLEER come from the germline V gene. This CDR3 has 14 amino acids. The CDR3 spells CASSLGLAKNIQYF. The CDR3 nucleotides are TGCGCCAGCAGCCTGGGACTAGCCAAAAACATTCAGTACTTC.

The chain has TRBV29-1 and TRBJ1-4; D unresolved. CDR3 size: 11 residues. V lost 3 bases to trimming and J lost 14 bases, with 13 bases between them. CDR1 SQVTM and CDR2 ANQGSEA come from the germline V gene. The CDR3 nucleotides read TGCAGCGTTGATAGTGGAAGAGGGCTGTTTTTT. Encoded protein: CSVDSGRGLFF.

In the case of this clone: Additional DNA sequences in this sample encode the identical CDR3. The rearrangement uses TRBV5-1 and TRBJ2-7; the D is unclear. Trimming took 3 bases from V and 4 from J, leaving 5 bases between them. The CDR3 consists of 11 residues. From germline, CDR1 is SGHRS and CDR2 YFSETQ. The CDR3 DNA reads as TGCGCCAGCAGCTCCCAGTACGAGCAGTACTTC. It encodes CASSSQYEQYF.

The rearrangement links TRBV11-3 to TRBJ1-3, with D uncertain. Trimming removed 8 bases at V and 0 bases at J, with 20 bases between. The V gene's germline CDR1 is SGHNT and CDR2 YENEEA. The CDR3 is made up of 17 amino acids. This chain's CDR3 is CASRPVAGSLSGNTIYF. Here the CDR3 DNA reads TGTGCCAGCCGTCCCGTTGCGGGAAGTCTCTCTGGAAACACCATATATTTT.

The V and J genes are TRBV11-3 and TRBJ1-5; no reliable D call. CDR3 size: 15 residues. V was cut by 0 bases and J by 0 bases, with 6 bases left in between. Looked up from germline, CDR1 is SGHNT and CDR2 is YENEEA. This CDR3 reads CASSLDHGSNQPQHF. The CDR3 region has the DNA TGTGCCAGCAGCTTAGATCACGGTAGCAATCAGCCCCAGCATTTT.

Points on this clone: The same CDR3 arises from other DNA sequences in this sample as well. The chain couples TRBV19 to TRBJ2-1; 7 nucleotides match TRBD2. J lost 6 bases, V lost 2 bases, and 1 base had no gene match. The CDR3 is 13 amino acids. CDR1 is LNHDA and CDR2 is SQIVND in the germline V gene (reference sequence). The CDR3: CASSISGVNEQFF. DNA for the CDR3: TGTGCCAGTAGTATAAGCGGGGTCAATGAGCAGTTCTTC.

This chain joins TRBV5-1 and TRBJ2-1, with 15 bases aligning to TRBD2. The J segment lost 6 bases and the V segment lost 4 bases, leaving 8 bases of the junction unmatched. From germline, CDR1 is SGHRS and CDR2 YFSETQ. CDR3 size: 17 residues. CDR3 region: CASSERPGLAGGNEQFF. CDR3 in DNA: TGCGCCAGCAGCGAGAGACCGGGACTAGCGGGGGGCAATGAGCAGTTCTTC.

The chain employs TRBV6-2 or TRBV6-3 and TRBJ1-1, with D possibly matching TRBD1 (6 bases). This CDR3 contains 14 residues. Trimming removed 5 bases from V and 4 bases from J, with 14 bases in between. The V gene's germline CDR1 is MNHEY and CDR2 SVGEGT. CDR3 sequence: CASSTTGLLTEAFF. For the CDR3, the DNA is TGTGCCAGCAGTACAACAGGGCTTCTCACTGAAGCTTTCTTT.

This chain uses TRBV12-3 or TRBV12-4 with TRBJ1-2, with D possibly TRBD1 on 5 matching bases. V gave up 4 bases and J gave up 6 bases, with 6 bases separating them. This CDR3 region has 11 residues. The chain's CDR3 is CASSSRDGYTF. The CDR3 DNA reads as TGTGCCAGCAGTTCCAGGGATGGCTACACCTTC.

The chain couples TRBV7-2 to TRBJ2-7; 7 positions match TRBD1. The germline V gene encodes CDR1 SGHTA and CDR2 FQGNSA. V lost 2 bases, J lost 0 bases, and 4 bases stayed unmatched. The CDR3 is 15 residues long. The CDR3 here is CASSLLTGPSYEQYF. Written as DNA, the CDR3 is TGTGCCAGCAGCTTACTGACAGGGCCCTCCTACGAGCAGTACTTC.

This rearrangement joins TRBV6-5 to TRBJ2-1, with TRBD2 matching over 9 bases. Losses at the gene ends were 6 bases for V and 1 base for J; bases not matched to a gene: 4. Germline assignment: CDR1 MNHEY and CDR2 SVGAGI. The CDR3 is 15 residues long. CDR3 amino acids: CASRPSGISYNEQFF. The CDR3 DNA sequence: TGTGCCAGCAGACCTAGCGGGATTTCCTACAATGAGCAGTTCTTC.

The CDR3 DNA sequence: TGTGCCAGTAGTAAGACAGGGGCGTTTGAAAAACTGTTTTTT. Translated: CASSKTGAFEKLFF. The rearrangement links TRBV19 to TRBJ1-4; the match to TRBD1 covers 8 bases. Germline values: CDR1 LNHDA, CDR2 SQIVND (reference sequence). The V gene end was trimmed by 4 bases and the J gene end by 7 bases; junction bases not matched to a gene: 5. There are 14 residues in the CDR3. The full variable domain, its missing parts supplied by reference TRBV19 and TRBJ1-4, is DGGITQSPKYLFRKEGQNVTLSCEQNLNHDAMYWYRQDPGQGLRLIYYSQIVNDFQKGDIAEGYSVSREKKESFPLTVTSAQKNPTAFYLCASSKTGAFEKLFFGSGTQLSVL.

The CDR3 region has the DNA TGTGCCAGCAGTGTAGGAGGCAAGACCTACGAGCAGTACTTC. This sequence encodes CASSVGGKTYEQYF. The chain recombines TRBV2 with TRBJ2-7, with D perhaps TRBD2 (5 bases). The V gene lost 4 bases and the J gene lost 2 bases, with 12 bases spanning the gap. The CDR3 sequence is 14 residues long. CDR1 is SNHLY and CDR2 is FYNNEI in the germline V gene.

V usage is TRBV19 and J usage is TRBJ2-3; D unclear. Germline V CDR1 and CDR2: LNHDA, SQIVND (reference sequence). With 2 bases removed from V and 1 base from J, the gap between germline ends came to 10 bases. The CDR3 has 15 amino acids. The CDR3 loop is CASSISTVGTDTQYF. The CDR3 DNA follows: TGTGCCAGTAGTATATCCACGGTTGGCACAGATACGCAGTATTTT.

This chain links TRBV29-1 with TRBJ1-1; D is undetermined. The germline CDR1 and CDR2 sequences are SQVTM and ANQGSEA. This CDR3 is 11 amino acids long. Trimming removed 0 bases from V and 5 bases from J, with 4 bases in between. The DNA for the CDR3 is TGCAGCGTTGAAGACGTTACTGAAGCTTTCTTT. Amino acid sequence: CSVEDVTEAFF.

The J gene is TRBJ2-1, the V gene TRBV4-2; TRBD2 might be the D (5 bases). Germline CDR1 LGHNA, CDR2 YNFKEQ. V was trimmed by 0 bases and J by 14 bases, leaving 11 bases between them. This CDR3 is built from 12 residues. CDR3 coding DNA: TGTGCCAGCAGCCAAGATGGAACTAGGGAGTTCTTC. This encodes CASSQDGTREFF.

The genes are TRBV3-1 (or the pseudogene TRBV3-2) and TRBJ1-6, with D possibly TRBD1 on 6 matching bases. The germline V gene encodes CDR1 LGHDT and CDR2 YNNKEL (reference sequence). V shed 5 bases and J shed 10 bases, with 18 bases lying between them. This CDR3 has 15 amino acids. CDR3 coding DNA: TGTGCCAGCAGCGAAAACAGGGTTATCACGTCACCCCTCCACTTT. As protein: CASSENRVITSPLHF.

The V gene is TRBV19, the J gene TRBJ1-1; D not resolved. Trimming pared 10 bases from V and 11 bases from J, leaving 20 bases between. The CDR3 extends over 12 amino acids. Germline assignment: CDR1 LNHDA and CDR2 SQIVND (reference sequence). CDR3 nucleotide sequence: TGTGCCACCCAGGCCGGATTAGGAAGGGCTTTCTTT. It is translated as CATQAGLGRAFF.

The gene calls are TRBV5-4 and TRBJ1-4, with D maybe TRBD1 (6 bases). CDR1 and CDR2 from the germline V gene are SGHNT and YYREEE (reference sequence). Trimming took off 7 bases at V and 0 bases at J, with 13 bases between the two ends. The CDR3 totals 15 residues. The CDR3 nucleotides read TGTGCCAGCGGATCGGACAGAGCAACTAATGAAAAACTGTTTTTT. The encoded protein is CASGSDRATNEKLFF.

This chain uses TRBV29-1 with TRBJ1-1; tentatively, D is TRBD1 (6 bases). The CDR3 is made up of 12 amino acids. Trimming left V 6 bases short and J 3 bases short, with 11 bases between. The V gene's germline CDR1 is SQVTM and CDR2 ANQGSEA. The CDR3 nucleotides are TGCAGCGTAATAGGACAGCACACTGAAGCTTTCTTT. This sequence encodes CSVIGQHTEAFF.

The chain links TRBV10-3 to TRBJ2-7; D is possibly TRBD2 (6 bases). The CDR3 extends over 13 amino acids. The V gene's germline CDR1 is ENHRY and CDR2 SYGVKD. V lost 3 bases and J lost 4, with 10 bases in between. CDR3 sequence reads: CAISERGSYEQYF. The CDR3 DNA reads TGTGCCATCAGTGAACGGGGGAGTTACGAGCAGTACTTC.

V gene TRBV7-2 combines with J gene TRBJ1-5; D not resolved. Germline lookup yields CDR1 SGHTA and CDR2 FQGNSA. V was pared by 3 bases and J by 2 bases, with 5 bases between. The CDR3 length is 13 residues. The CDR3 is CASSFGGNQPQHF. DNA for the CDR3: TGTGCCAGCAGCTTCGGGGGCAATCAGCCCCAGCATTTT.